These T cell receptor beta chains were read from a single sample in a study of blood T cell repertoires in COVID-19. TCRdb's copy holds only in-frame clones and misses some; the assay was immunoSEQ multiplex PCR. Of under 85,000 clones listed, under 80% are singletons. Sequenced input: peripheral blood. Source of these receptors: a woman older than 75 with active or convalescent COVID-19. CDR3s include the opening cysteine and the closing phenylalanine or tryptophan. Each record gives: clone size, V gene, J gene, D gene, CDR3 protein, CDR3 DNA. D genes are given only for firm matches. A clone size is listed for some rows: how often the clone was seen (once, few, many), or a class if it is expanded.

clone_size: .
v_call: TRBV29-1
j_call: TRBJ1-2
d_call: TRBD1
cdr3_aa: CSVVGGTGDGGYTF
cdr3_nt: TGCAGCGTTGTAGGGGGGACAGGGGATGGAGGCTACACCTTC

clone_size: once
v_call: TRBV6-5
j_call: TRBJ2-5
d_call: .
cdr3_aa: CASSYSDAGAQETQYF
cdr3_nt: TGTGCCAGCAGTTACTCGGACGCGGGGGCCCAAGAGACCCAGTACTTC

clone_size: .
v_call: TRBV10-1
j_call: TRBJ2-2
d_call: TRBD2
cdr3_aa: CARGPLAGFTGELFF
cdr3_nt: TGCGCCAGAGGCCCCCTAGCGGGGTTTACCGGGGAGCTGTTTTTT

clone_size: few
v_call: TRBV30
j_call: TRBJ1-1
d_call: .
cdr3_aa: CAWSVMGGTEAFF
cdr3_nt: TGTGCCTGGAGTGTAATGGGGGGCACTGAAGCTTTCTTT

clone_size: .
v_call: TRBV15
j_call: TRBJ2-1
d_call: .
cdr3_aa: CATSRLVSYNEQFF
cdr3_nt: TGTGCCACCAGCAGACTAGTTTCCTACAATGAGCAGTTCTTC

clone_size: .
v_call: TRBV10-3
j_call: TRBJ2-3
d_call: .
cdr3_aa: CAISESTSTDTQYF
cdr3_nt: TGTGCCATCAGTGAGTCCACTAGCACAGATACGCAGTATTTT

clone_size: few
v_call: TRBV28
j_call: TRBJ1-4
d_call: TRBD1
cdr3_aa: CASSQDRVSNEKLFF
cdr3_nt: TGTGCCAGCAGCCAAGACAGGGTGTCTAATGAAAAACTGTTTTTT

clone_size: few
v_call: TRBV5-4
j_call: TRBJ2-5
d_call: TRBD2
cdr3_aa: CASSSKRGAQETQYF
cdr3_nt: TGTGCCAGCAGCTCTAAGCGGGGGGCTCAAGAGACCCAGTACTTC

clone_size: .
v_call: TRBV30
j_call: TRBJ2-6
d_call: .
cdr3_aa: CAWREGSGANVLTF
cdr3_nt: TGTGCCTGGAGGGAGGGCTCTGGGGCCAACGTCCTGACTTTC

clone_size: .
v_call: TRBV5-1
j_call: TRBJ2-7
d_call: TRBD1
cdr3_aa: CASSLKGAAYEQYF
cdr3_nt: TGCGCCAGCAGCTTGAAGGGGGCGGCGTACGAGCAGTACTTC

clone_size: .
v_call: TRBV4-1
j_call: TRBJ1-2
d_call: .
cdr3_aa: CASSQDRAGRNYGYTF
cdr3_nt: TGCGCCAGCAGCCAAGATAGGGCAGGGCGTAACTATGGCTACACCTTC

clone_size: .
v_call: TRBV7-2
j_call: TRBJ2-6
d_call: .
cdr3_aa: CASSPGRGTANVLTF
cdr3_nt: TGTGCCAGCAGCCCCGGCAGGGGAACGGCCAACGTCCTGACTTTC

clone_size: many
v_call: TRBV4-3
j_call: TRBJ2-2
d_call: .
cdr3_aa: CASSREAQGRGGELFF
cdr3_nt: TGCGCCAGCAGCCGAGAAGCTCAGGGGAGAGGCGGGGAGCTGTTTTTT

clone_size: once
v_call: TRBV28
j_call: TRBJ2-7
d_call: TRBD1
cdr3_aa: CASSGQGILSEYF
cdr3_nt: TGTGCCAGCAGCGGACAGGGGATTTTATCGGAGTACTTC

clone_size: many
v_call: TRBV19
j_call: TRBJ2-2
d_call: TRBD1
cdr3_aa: CASSTRVRGRVTGELFF
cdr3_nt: TGTGCCAGTAGTACCCGGGTAAGGGGGCGAGTCACCGGGGAGCTGTTTTTT

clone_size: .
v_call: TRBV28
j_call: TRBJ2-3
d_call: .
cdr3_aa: CASRGGRDLVDTQYF
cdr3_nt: TGTGCCAGCAGGGGGGGTAGGGATCTAGTAGATACGCAGTATTTT

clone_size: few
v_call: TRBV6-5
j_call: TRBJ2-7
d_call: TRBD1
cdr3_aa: CASSPDRDEQYF
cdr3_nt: TGTGCCAGCAGTCCGGACAGGGACGAGCAGTACTTC